This T cell receptor (beta chain) originates from a study of identical twins. Points from the study as a whole: Insertion counts were lower in abundant cord blood beta clonotypes, a trend that memory repertoires did not show. The authors drew conclusions from cross-sectional statistical analysis rather than following the same donors. The study found that models underestimated out-of-frame TCR alpha sharing in monozygotic twins.

It was template switching that added a universal primer site, and there were unique molecular identifiers on the cDNA. TCRdb re-called the 5' RACE reads with MiXCR, one entry per CDR3 protein. The sample includes around 570,000 distinct CDR3 sequences, 9.6% seen only once; the top ten take roughly 3%. There are a few counts of this clonotype. Its antigen is as yet unknown. The CDR3 extends over 17 amino acids. Trimming removed 1 base at V and 0 bases at J, with 13 bases between. Per the germline V gene, CDR1 is SGHTA and CDR2 is FQGNSA. The same data also went into a second study, on yellow fever vaccine responses in identical twins.

The genes are TRBV7-2 and TRBJ2-1; D may be TRBD2 (6 bases). The sequence came from a woman under 30 in good health. Sample: PBMCs. The CDR3 is CASSLVGAGSSYNEQFF. For the CDR3, the DNA is TGTGCCAGCAGCTTAGTGGGAGCCGGGAGCTCCTACAATGAGCAGTTCTTC.